The rows below give T cell receptor beta chains drawn from one sample of a study of CD4 T cells in relation to SARS-CoV-2 and coronaviruses. No antigens are known for them. Sequenced by immunoSEQ multiplex PCR; TCRdb stores in-frame clones only, minus some. The sample consists of 21,000 or so clones, more than 70% of them appearing once. Sequenced sample: CD4+ T cells from PBMCs, cultured in vitro. All receptors come from a human donor in good health. CDR3s include the opening cysteine and the closing phenylalanine or tryptophan. The order of the fields is J gene, D gene, clone size, V gene, CDR3 DNA, CDR3 protein. A D gene is named only where the DNA matches it firmly. Clone size is stated in some rows and not others, as once, few, many or a class when expanded.

TRBJ2-1 . . TRBV10-1 TGCGCCAGCAGTGAGTCGGTAGGGTCGCCGCAGTTCTTC CASSESVGSPQFF
TRBJ2-7 TRBD2 few TRBV3-1/TRBV3-2 TGTGCCAGCAGCCAAGGTCGGCAGGGACTACCCTACGAGCAGTACTTC CASSQGRQGLPYEQYF
TRBJ1-1 TRBD1 few TRBV5-1 TGCGCCAGCAGCCTGGGACAGAGCCGGGACACTGAAGCTTTCTTT CASSLGQSRDTEAFF
TRBJ1-4 TRBD1 . TRBV4-2 TGTGCCAGCAGCACGGGACAGGGGTTTGAAAAACTGTTTTTT CASSTGQGFEKLFF
TRBJ1-1 . . TRBV6-6 TGTGCCAGCAGTGGGGGACGGGGAACTGAAGCTTTCTTT CASSGGRGTEAFF
TRBJ2-1 TRBD1 . TRBV5-1 TGCGCCAGCGCCCCGGGACAGGGGAACGGTGAGCAGTTCTTC CASAPGQGNGEQFF
TRBJ2-7 TRBD1 few TRBV29-1 TGCAGCGTTGCGGACAGGAGTTACGAGCAGTACTTC CSVADRSYEQYF
TRBJ2-5 TRBD1 . TRBV5-1 TGCGCCAGCAGCAAGGGACAGGGGTTGGAGACCCAGTACTTC CASSKGQGLETQYF
TRBJ2-2 TRBD2 . TRBV3-1/TRBV3-2 TGTGCCAGCAGCCTCCTCAGCGGGAGGGCCGACGGGGAGCTGTTTTTT CASSLLSGRADGELFF
TRBJ1-6 . . TRBV27 TGTGCCAGCAGCAAACCCTATAATTCACCCCTCCACTTT CASSKPYNSPLHF
TRBJ1-2 . . TRBV4-1 TGCGCCAGCAGCCAAGTACGGGACCAGGGCTACACCTTC CASSQVRDQGYTF
TRBJ1-5 TRBD1 . TRBV6-6 TGTGCCAGCAGTTACCGGGACAGGGATCAGCCCCAGCATTTT CASSYRDRDQPQHF
TRBJ2-3 . . TRBV7-8 TGTGCCAGCAGCTTAGGGTTAGATACGCAGTATTTT CASSLGLDTQYF
TRBJ2-5 . . TRBV12-3/TRBV12-4 TGTGCCAGCAACGGACAGAACCAAGAGACCCAGTACTTC CASNGQNQETQYF
TRBJ1-2 . few TRBV6-2/TRBV6-3 TGTGCCAGCAGTTACGGGGGTATCGTTAACTATGGCTACACCTTC CASSYGGIVNYGYTF